This T cell receptor (beta chain) stems from a study of shared clonotypes between healthy human individuals. The study's findings and limits: Among donors, clonotype sharing was expected to be affected by sequencing depth. Clonotypes shared by all four donors outscored non-shared clonotypes in generation probability. Naive subsets, compared against memory subsets, generally had larger estimated richness values.

There were no recent acute infections or vaccinations among the donors, who were healthy HIV-negative adults. This CDR3 spans 14 amino acids. Trimming cost V 8 bases and J 2 bases, with 16 bases left between them. Germline V gene lookup returns CDR1 MNHEY and CDR2 SMNVEV (reference sequence). A remark on this clone: Its matching antigen is unknown.

Clones were read by immunoSEQ multiplex PCR, and TCRdb kept only the in-frame ones, dropping some. This sample carries under 2.5 million clones, approximately 90% of them seen once, and the ten largest clones take 0.3% to 0.4%. This TCR derives from a man aged 18 to 30 in good health. Some clones in this sample may be carry-over from other donors' samples. The sequenced sample was naive CD4+ T cells from PBMCs. The subset: CD45RA+ positively selected. V usage is TRBV27 and J usage is TRBJ2-7; perhaps D is TRBD1 or TRBD2 (5 bases each). CDR3 sequence: CASQLRTGPYEQYF. Written as DNA, the CDR3 is TGTGCCAGCCAACTTAGGACGGGACCCTACGAGCAGTACTTC.